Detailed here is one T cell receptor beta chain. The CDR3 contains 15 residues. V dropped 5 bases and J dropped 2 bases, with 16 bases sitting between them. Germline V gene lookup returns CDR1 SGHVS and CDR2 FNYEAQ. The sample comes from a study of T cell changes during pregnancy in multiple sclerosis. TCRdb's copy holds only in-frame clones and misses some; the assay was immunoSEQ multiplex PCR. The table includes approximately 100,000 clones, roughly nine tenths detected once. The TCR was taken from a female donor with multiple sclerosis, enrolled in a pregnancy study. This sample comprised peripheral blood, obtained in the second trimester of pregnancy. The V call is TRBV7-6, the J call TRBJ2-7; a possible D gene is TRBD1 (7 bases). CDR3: CASSIGAGQPYEQYF. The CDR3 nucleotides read TGTGCCAGCAGCATAGGGGCGGGACAGCCCTACGAGCAGTACTTC.